A selection of T cell receptor beta chains follows, all from one sample in a study of regulatory T cells in long-lasting Graves disease. A single record per CDR3 protein comes from TCRdb applying MiXCR to the multiplex PCR reads. The sample consists of about 400,000 distinct CDR3 sequences, roughly a sixth of them appearing once. The specimen was peripheral blood mononuclear cells (PBMCs), collected at new diagnosis, from a patient treated with antithyroid drugs. These receptor sequences come from a female donor with Graves disease. CDR3s include the opening cysteine and the closing phenylalanine or tryptophan. D genes are given only for firm matches. Where a row states a size, it is once, few, many or the class of an expanded clone; other rows omit it.

abundance	d_gene	v_gene	j_gene	CDR3aa	CDR3nt
many	.	TRBV20-1	TRBJ1-2	CSASTGTATFYGYTF	TGCAGTGCCTCCACCGGGACGGCAACCTTCTATGGCTACACCTTC
many	.	TRBV2	TRBJ1-5	CASSDDTDQPQHF	TGTGCCAGCAGTGATGACACAGATCAGCCCCAGCATTTT
many	.	TRBV5-1	TRBJ1-1	CASSFNTNTEAFF	TGCGCCAGCAGCTTCAACACGAACACTGAAGCTTTCTTT
few	TRBD1	TRBV7-8	TRBJ2-2	CASSSTRGLNTGELFF	TGTGCCAGCAGCTCAACAAGGGGGCTGAACACCGGGGAGCTGTTTTTT
many	.	TRBV28	TRBJ2-7	CASSLPGGPYEQYF	TGTGCCAGCAGTTTACCCGGAGGCCCCTACGAGCAGTACTTC
many	.	TRBV20-1	TRBJ2-3	CSARDFRIGSADTQYF	TGCAGTGCTAGAGATTTTCGTATAGGAAGCGCAGATACGCAGTATTTT
.	.	TRBV7-2	TRBJ1-2	CASSLEGGPNYGYTF	TGTGCCAGCAGCTTAGAGGGGGGGCCTAACTATGGCTACACCTTC
.	.	TRBV7-9	TRBJ1-3	CASSEILNTIYF	TGTGCCAGCAGCGAAATCCTAAACACCATATATTTT
many	TRBD2	TRBV19	TRBJ2-5	CASALAGGQETQYF	TGTGCCAGCGCACTAGCGGGAGGGCAAGAGACCCAGTACTTC
many	.	TRBV12-3/TRBV12-4	TRBJ2-5	CASSPTTQETQYF	TGTGCCAGCAGTCCGACCACGCAAGAGACCCAGTACTTC
.	.	TRBV7-9	TRBJ1-1	CASKDVNIPEAFF	TGTGCCAGCAAGGACGTGAACATCCCGGAAGCTTTCTTT
.	TRBD1	TRBV7-6	TRBJ2-5	CASSLTGTGDNQETQYF	TGTGCCAGCAGCTTAACCGGGACAGGGGACAATCAAGAGACCCAGTACTTC
.	TRBD1	TRBV20-1	TRBJ2-1	CSAAPTGGSGLLF	TGCAGTGCTGCCCCGACAGGGGGTAGTGGTCTGCTCTTC
many	TRBD1	TRBV10-3	TRBJ2-7	CAIIQDRGDEQYF	TGTGCCATCATTCAGGACAGGGGCGACGAGCAGTACTTC
many	.	TRBV7-6	TRBJ1-2	CASSLVVGGGYTF	TGTGCCAGCAGCTTAGTTGTGGGAGGAGGCTACACCTTC
.	TRBD1	TRBV4-2	TRBJ2-5	CASSQVPGQGIEETQYF	TGTGCCAGCAGCCAAGTTCCGGGACAGGGAATTGAGGAGACCCAGTACTTC
many	.	TRBV12-3/TRBV12-4	TRBJ2-7	CASSLVAFEQYF	TGTGCCAGCAGTTTAGTAGCGTTCGAGCAGTACTTC
many	TRBD2	TRBV27	TRBJ2-1	CASSLTGTSMWNEQFF	TGTGCCAGCAGCTTGACCGGGACTAGCATGTGGAATGAGCAGTTCTTC
.	TRBD1	TRBV10-3	TRBJ2-6	CAITPGQGTVSGANVLTF	TGTGCCATCACTCCCGGACAGGGCACTGTATCTGGGGCCAACGTCCTGACTTTC
few	.	TRBV12-3/TRBV12-4	TRBJ2-6	CASRSGAGANVLTF	TGTGCCAGCAGGTCAGGGGCTGGGGCCAACGTCCTGACTTTC
.	.	TRBV7-6	TRBJ2-1	CASSSKGARSLYEQFF	TGTGCCAGCAGCTCTAAAGGGGCGAGGTCCCTTTACGAGCAGTTCTTC
many	.	TRBV20-1	TRBJ1-5	CSAPPGQASNQPQHF	TGCAGTGCCCCCCCGGGGCAGGCCAGCAATCAGCCCCAGCATTTT
many	.	TRBV10-2	TRBJ2-7	CASSESPGRSKSYEQYF	TGCGCCAGCAGTGAGTCTCCAGGGAGATCTAAGTCCTACGAGCAGTACTTC
many	.	TRBV3-1	TRBJ2-5	CASSQDRTGRETQYF	TGTGCCAGCAGCCAAGATCGAACAGGAAGAGAGACCCAGTACTTC
few	TRBD1	TRBV6-1	TRBJ2-1	CASTRTGTAYNEQFF	TGTGCCAGCACGCGAACCGGGACAGCTTACAATGAGCAGTTCTTC
many	.	TRBV6-2/TRBV6-3	TRBJ1-1	CASSEGQNTEAFF	TGCGCCAGCAGTGAAGGTCAAAACACTGAAGCTTTCTTT
many	.	TRBV20-1	TRBJ1-2	CSARDFRRSYSGYTF	TGCAGTGCTAGAGATTTTCGCCGTAGTTACTCCGGCTACACCTTC
many	.	TRBV7-9	TRBJ2-7	CASSSPRRQAYSYEQYF	TGTGCCAGCAGCTCCCCGAGGAGGCAGGCCTACTCCTACGAGCAGTACTTC
many	TRBD1	TRBV5-1	TRBJ2-5	CASSLRDRVEETQYF	TGCGCCAGCAGCCTCCGGGACAGGGTCGAAGAGACCCAGTACTTC
many	TRBD1	TRBV3-1	TRBJ1-1	CASSSQGVVIEAFF	TGTGCCAGCAGCTCACAGGGGGTAGTCATTGAAGCTTTCTTT
few	.	TRBV12-3/TRBV12-4	TRBJ2-2	CASSLAFQVGNTGELFF	TGTGCCAGCAGTTTAGCGTTTCAGGTTGGGAACACCGGGGAGCTGTTTTTT
.	TRBD1	TRBV2	TRBJ1-1	CASSQGQGETMNTEAFF	TGTGCCAGCAGTCAGGGACAGGGGGAAACAATGAACACTGAAGCTTTCTTT
many	.	TRBV7-2	TRBJ2-7	CASSLRRVSDEQYF	TGTGCCAGCAGCTTAAGGAGGGTCAGTGACGAGCAGTACTTC
.	.	TRBV4-2	TRBJ1-1	CASSRLGRGEGEAFF	TGTGCCAGCAGCCGACTTGGGAGAGGGGAGGGTGAAGCTTTCTTT
few	.	TRBV27	TRBJ1-1	CASSLVDGFEAFF	TGTGCCAGCAGTTTGGTTGATGGATTTGAAGCTTTCTTT
many	TRBD1	TRBV7-9	TRBJ2-6	CASRQGQEISGANVLTF	TGTGCCAGCAGGCAAGGACAGGAAATTAGCGGGGCCAACGTCCTGACTTTC
.	.	TRBV25-1	TRBJ1-4	CASSDPVGREKLFF	TGTGCCAGCAGTGACCCGGTGGGAAGAGAAAAACTGTTTTTT
many	TRBD2	TRBV7-9	TRBJ2-1	CASSLVGGGALGNEQFF	TGTGCCAGCAGCTTAGTCGGGGGGGGGGCGCTCGGTAATGAGCAGTTCTTC
many	.	TRBV12-5	TRBJ2-1	CASGLVGLLNEQFF	TGTGCTAGTGGTTTGGTAGGGTTGCTAAATGAGCAGTTCTTC
few	TRBD2	TRBV28	TRBJ2-1	CASTPRLAGVREQFF	TGTGCCAGCACTCCAAGACTAGCGGGAGTGAGGGAGCAGTTCTTC
many	TRBD1	TRBV6-1	TRBJ1-4	CASSVTQGKLFF	TGTGCCAGCAGTGTTACACAGGGGAAACTGTTTTTT
.	.	TRBV19	TRBJ1-2	CASSLGGQPREGYTF	TGTGCCAGTAGTCTGGGCGGGCAGCCTCGAGAGGGCTACACCTTC
.	.	TRBV2	TRBJ1-1	CASSLRELNTEAFF	TGTGCCAGCAGCTTACGAGAATTGAACACTGAAGCTTTCTTT
.	.	TRBV15	TRBJ2-3	CATSPRGRTDTQYF	TGTGCCACCAGCCCTCGTGGGAGGACAGATACGCAGTATTTT
.	.	TRBV11-2	TRBJ1-2	CASSLDAPVDYGYTF	TGTGCCAGCAGCTTAGATGCCCCGGTAGACTATGGCTACACCTTC
few	.	TRBV12-3/TRBV12-4	TRBJ1-5	CASSSLSGGQPQHF	TGTGCCAGCAGTTCCTTGTCCGGGGGTCAGCCCCAGCATTTT
many	.	TRBV27	TRBJ2-7	CASIGEGGYEQYF	TGTGCCAGCATAGGGGAGGGGGGCTACGAGCAGTACTTC
many	TRBD2	TRBV12-3/TRBV12-4	TRBJ2-5	CASLAGTYQETQYF	TGTGCCAGCTTAGCGGGGACGTACCAAGAGACCCAGTACTTC